What follows are 27 T cell receptor beta chains derived from one specimen sequenced in a study of T cell changes during pregnancy in multiple sclerosis. Profiling relied on immunoSEQ multiplex PCR, and the TCRdb table lists in-frame clones only, not all of them. The profile covers roughly 93,000 clones, with roughly 90% appearing a single time and around 2% taken by the ten largest. Here the sequenced sample was peripheral blood, taken in the first trimester of pregnancy. The source of these receptors is a female donor in good health, enrolled as a control in a pregnancy study.

The CDR3 DNA sequence: TGCGCCAGCAGACGCGGGGGGGGCCGCACAGATACGCAGTATTTT. Translated, it gives CASRRGGGRTDTQYF. The V call is TRBV4-3, the J call TRBJ2-3; 9 bases are shared with TRBD2. The germline V gene encodes CDR1 LGHNA and CDR2 YSLEER. The V segment lost 6 bases and the J segment 1 base; nucleotides outside the gene matches: 5. The CDR3 length is 15 residues.

V gene TRBV2 combines with J gene TRBJ1-1; 9 nucleotides line up with TRBD1. With 11 bases clipped from V and 3 bases from J, the junction kept 13 bases outside the gene matches. Germline loops: CDR1 SNHLY, CDR2 FYNNEI. The CDR3 contains 15 residues. In DNA form, the CDR3 reads TGTGCCTGCGCAGGACAGGGGACTCGTTACACTGAAGCTTTCTTT. Its protein is CACAGQGTRYTEAFF.

This chain links TRBV4-3 with TRBJ1-1, with no clear D. V was trimmed by 1 base and J by 0 bases, leaving 6 bases between them. The CDR3 is 14 residues long. Germline V gene sequence: CDR1 LGHNA, CDR2 YSLEER. The CDR3 protein is CASSQGLLNTEAFF. CDR3 nucleotide sequence: TGCGCCAGCAGCCAAGGTCTATTGAACACTGAAGCTTTCTTT.

This sequence joins TRBV4-1 and TRBJ2-5, with D possibly TRBD2 on 5 matching bases. The CDR3 spans 15 residues. The V end lost 4 bases, the J end lost 5 bases, and 17 bases lay between the germline ends. In germline, CDR1 is MGHRA, CDR2 YSYEKL. Here the CDR3 reads CASSPRPSQAETQYF. For the CDR3, the DNA is TGCGCCAGCAGCCCCCGTCCTAGCCAGGCGGAGACCCAGTACTTC.

The chain uses TRBV27 and TRBJ1-6; D possibly corresponds to TRBD1 (5 bases). The CDR3 length is 14 residues. The germline V gene encodes CDR1 MNHEY and CDR2 SMNVEV (reference sequence). Trimming left V 1 base short and J 7 bases short, with 8 bases between. The CDR3 DNA reads TGTGCCAGCAGTTTATTAGGGGCAAATTCACCCCTCCACTTT. This codes for CASSLLGANSPLHF.

The genes are TRBV9 and TRBJ2-5; 8 positions agree with TRBD1. Germline-derived CDR1 and CDR2 are SGDLS and YYNGEE. The V segment lost 7 bases and the J segment 3 bases; nucleotides outside the gene matches: 11. There are 15 residues in the CDR3. The CDR3 sequence is CASSPTGVFKETQYF. The CDR3 DNA is TGTGCCAGCTCCCCGACAGGGGTCTTTAAAGAGACCCAGTACTTC.

CDR3 DNA sequence: TGTGCCAGCAGGAAGACAGGGAGCTATAGCAATCAGCCCCAGCATTTT. It codes for CASRKTGSYSNQPQHF. The chain carries TRBV6-6 and TRBJ1-5; 7 nucleotides line up with TRBD1. From germline, CDR1 is MNHNY and CDR2 SVGAGI (reference sequence). The CDR3 extends over 16 amino acids. V lost 6 bases and J lost 0; bases outside the gene matches: 8.

This chain joins TRBV7-2 and TRBJ2-7; 8 bases are shared with TRBD1. With 8 bases clipped from V and 5 bases from J, the junction kept 17 bases outside the gene matches. CDR3 length equals 16 residues. Looked up from germline, CDR1 is SGHTA and CDR2 is FQGNSA. The CDR3 sequence: CASGNPRGQGPHEQYF. CDR3 in DNA: TGTGCCAGCGGCAATCCAAGAGGACAGGGCCCCCACGAGCAGTACTTC.

The rearrangement links TRBV7-9 to TRBJ1-2; D remains unclear. V shed 5 bases and J shed 0 bases, with 19 bases lying between them. Germline-derived CDR1 and CDR2 are SEHNR and FQNEAQ (reference sequence). The length of the CDR3 is 17 residues. The CDR3 sequence is CASSPTWAETSNYGYTF. The DNA of the CDR3 is TGTGCCAGCAGCCCCACCTGGGCAGAGACCTCTAACTATGGCTACACCTTC.

This chain uses TRBV5-1 with TRBJ2-1; 13 nucleotides line up with TRBD2. V was clipped by 7 bases and J by 0 bases; unmatched bases: 13. The V gene's germline CDR1 is SGHRS and CDR2 YFSETQ. The CDR3 is 19 residues long. CDR3 DNA sequence: TGCGCCAGCCAAGACTCGACTAGCGGGGGGCCCCGCTCCTACAATGAGCAGTTCTTC. Protein sequence: CASQDSTSGGPRSYNEQFF.

The V call is TRBV6-5, the J call TRBJ2-2; possible D gene TRBD1, 5 bases. Germline CDR1 is MNHEY and CDR2 is SVGAGI. The CDR3 loop spans 15 amino acids. V was cut by 2 bases and J by 0 bases, with 7 bases left in between. CDR3 loop: CASSYSRANTGELFF. In DNA, the CDR3 is TGTGCCAGCAGTTACAGCAGGGCGAACACCGGGGAGCTGTTTTTT.

The V gene is TRBV11-2, the J gene TRBJ1-2; D ambiguous. The CDR3 has 16 amino acids. V was trimmed by 1 base and J by 11 bases, leaving 23 bases between them. The germline gives CDR1 SGHAT, CDR2 FQNNGV. The CDR3 reads CASSLGTDGGEGGYTF. CDR3 nucleotides: TGTGCCAGCAGCTTAGGGACGGACGGTGGGGAGGGTGGGTACACCTTC.

This clone has only one observation. The gene calls are TRBV5-1 and TRBJ2-1; TRBD1 matches at 9 bases. CDR1 and CDR2 (germline): SGHRS, YFSETQ. V trimming: 2 bases; J trimming: 6 bases; junction bases outside the gene matches: 6. The CDR3 contains 15 residues. The CDR3 spells CASSFGQGFRNEQFF. The CDR3 DNA follows: TGCGCCAGCAGCTTTGGACAGGGGTTCCGCAATGAGCAGTTCTTC.

This chain joins TRBV2 and TRBJ2-5; 10 bases line up with TRBD1. Unmatched junction bases numbered 5, after V lost 5 bases and J lost 5 bases. Per the germline V gene, CDR1 is SNHLY and CDR2 is FYNNEI. The CDR3 length is 14 residues. The CDR3 region is CASSRDRGDETQYF. The CDR3 nucleotides are TGTGCCAGCAGTCGGGACAGGGGTGATGAGACCCAGTACTTC. Drawing the rest from reference TRBV2 and TRBJ2-5, the complete variable domain is EPEVTQTPSHQVTQMGQEVILRCVPISNHLYFYWYRQILGQKVEFLVSFYNNEISEKSEIFDDQFSVERPDGSNFTLKIRSTKLEDSAMYFCASSRDRGDETQYFGPGTRLLVL.

This chain uses TRBV5-6 with TRBJ1-2; possibly TRBD1 for D (5 bases). The CDR3 covers 16 residues. Germline loops: CDR1 SGHDT, CDR2 YYEEEE. Trimming took off 0 bases at V and 2 bases at J, with 14 bases between the two ends. CDR3 in DNA: TGTGCCAGCAGCTTGGGGGGCCGGGGAGGAAACTATGGCTACACCTTC. Translating gives CASSLGGRGGNYGYTF. The entire variable domain, with the rest obtained from reference TRBV5-6 and TRBJ1-2, is as follows: DAGVTQSPTHLIKTRGQQVTLRCSPKSGHDTVSWYQQALGQGPQFIFQYYEEEERQRGNFPDRFSGHQFPNYSSELNVNALLLGDSALYLCASSLGGRGGNYGYTFGSGTRLTVV.

CDR3 amino acids: CAWGSGGGTDTQYF. The CDR3, as DNA: TGTGCCTGGGGGTCCGGGGGGGGTACAGATACGCAGTATTTT. The chain carries TRBV30 and TRBJ2-3; 8 bases line up with TRBD2. Germline CDR1 GTSNPN, CDR2 SVGIG (reference sequence). The CDR3 has 14 amino acids. The trim removed 5 bases at V and 3 bases at J, leaving 7 bases unmatched.

This sequence joins TRBV9 and TRBJ2-1; 8 bases fit TRBD2. The CDR3 is made up of 17 amino acids. V trimming: 2 bases; J trimming: 7 bases; junction bases outside the gene matches: 14. The germline V gene encodes CDR1 SGDLS and CDR2 YYNGEE. CDR3 coding DNA: TGTGCCAGCAGCGTGAGGGGGACTATGAGCGGGAGTAATGAGCAGTTCTTC. Translation: CASSVRGTMSGSNEQFF.

This rearrangement joins TRBV12-5 to TRBJ1-4, with no clear D. V was trimmed by 1 base and J by 0 bases, leaving 12 bases between them. Germline lookup yields CDR1 LGHNT and CDR2 FRNRAP. This CDR3 is built from 17 residues. CDR3 loop: CASGLDSLVATNEKLFF. In DNA form, the CDR3 reads TGTGCTAGTGGTTTGGACTCTCTGGTAGCAACTAATGAAAAACTGTTTTTT.

V is TRBV10-3 and J is TRBJ1-2, with 8 bases identical to TRBD1. Trimming removed 0 bases from V and 0 bases from J; junction bases left unmatched: 6. Germline loops: CDR1 ENHRY, CDR2 SYGVKD. The CDR3 loop spans 17 amino acids. The CDR3 nucleotides read TGTGCCATCAGTGAGTCGGCGGACAGGGAAGCTAACTATGGCTACACCTTC. As protein: CAISESADREANYGYTF.

The V and J genes are TRBV11-3 and TRBJ2-7; 11 nucleotides line up with TRBD1. The J segment lost 2 bases and the V segment lost 2 bases, leaving 2 bases of the junction unmatched. This CDR3 is 15 amino acids long. Germline CDR1 reads SGHNT; CDR2 reads YENEEA. The CDR3 DNA follows: TGTGCCAGCAGCTTATCGGGACAGGGGGCCTACGAGCAGTACTTC. Protein sequence: CASSLSGQGAYEQYF.

The chain is built from TRBV28 and TRBJ1-5; D is ambiguous. The CDR3 runs to 20 residues. V lost 4 bases and J lost 0, with 25 bases in between. The V gene's germline CDR1 is MDHEN and CDR2 SYDVKM. The CDR3 spells CASSSALGRALSNSNQPQHF. CDR3 bases: TGTGCCAGCAGTTCAGCCCTGGGCCGCGCACTTTCTAATAGCAATCAGCCCCAGCATTTT.

The chain combines TRBV29-1 with TRBJ2-1; D perhaps matches TRBD2 (5 bases). CDR1 is SQVTM, CDR2 ANQGSEA, per germline. V was cut by 7 bases and J by 4 bases, with 8 bases left in between. This CDR3 is built from 11 residues. CDR3 loop: CSGAEYNEQFF. In DNA, the CDR3 is TGCAGCGGAGCGGAATACAATGAGCAGTTCTTC.

J is TRBJ1-1 and V is TRBV11-1, with TRBD1 matching 9 bases. CDR1 is SGHAT, CDR2 FQDESV, per germline (reference sequence). CDR3 length equals 13 residues. V shed 4 bases, J shed 3 bases, and the junction held 0 bases outside the gene matches. The CDR3 reads CASSWTGDTEAFF. For the CDR3, the DNA is TGTGCCAGCAGCTGGACAGGGGACACTGAAGCTTTCTTT.

This clone was seen just once. The rearrangement links TRBV14 to TRBJ1-1, with a tentative D call TRBD1 (5 bases). Germline values: CDR1 SGHDN, CDR2 FVKESK. The CDR3 runs to 13 residues. Trimming stripped 7 bases from V and 5 bases from J, with 14 bases between. The CDR3 loop reads CASTAWGRTEAFF. CDR3 coding DNA: TGTGCCAGCACCGCGTGGGGGAGGACTGAAGCTTTCTTT.

The V and J genes are TRBV2 and TRBJ2-7; 8 bases map to TRBD1. From germline, CDR1 is SNHLY and CDR2 FYNNEI. V was clipped by 6 bases and J by 0 bases; unmatched bases: 1. The CDR3 is 13 residues long. This chain's CDR3 is CASRGQGSYEQYF. DNA of the CDR3: TGTGCCAGCAGAGGACAGGGCTCCTACGAGCAGTACTTC.

V usage is TRBV4-3 and J usage is TRBJ1-2; D might be TRBD1 (5 bases). Trimming pared 1 base from V and 4 bases from J, leaving 10 bases between. CDR3 length: 14 residues. Germline loops: CDR1 LGHNA, CDR2 YSLEER. The CDR3 DNA reads as TGCGCCAGCAGCCAAGCCACAGGTGGCTATGGCTACACCTTC. It specifies CASSQATGGYGYTF.

This clone was detected once. The chain joins TRBV11-2 to TRBJ2-7, with 8 positions matching TRBD1. The germline V gene has CDR1 SGHAT and CDR2 FQNNGV. Germline trimming cut 3 bases from V and 0 bases from J; bases unmatched to any gene: 4. The CDR3 consists of 15 residues. The chain's CDR3 is CASSFGTGSSYEQYF. The CDR3 DNA reads as TGTGCCAGCAGCTTCGGGACAGGAAGCTCCTACGAGCAGTACTTC.